This T cell receptor (beta chain) stems from a study of T cell changes during pregnancy in multiple sclerosis. This clone occurred a few times. This CDR3 region has 14 residues. Germline lookup yields CDR1 LNHDA and CDR2 SQIVND (reference sequence). With V trimmed by 9 bases and J by 0 bases, 4 bases remained unmatched. Libraries were prepared by immunoSEQ multiplex PCR; TCRdb keeps only in-frame clonotypes and omits some of them. The sample records 55,000 to 95,000 clones, roughly 92% being singletons. This chain links TRBV19 with TRBJ1-1; 10 nucleotides align to TRBD1. This TCR was recovered from a female donor in good health, enrolled as a control in a pregnancy study. The input for sequencing was peripheral blood, taken in the second trimester of pregnancy. CDR3 nucleotides: TGTGCCAGCCGGGACAGGGGAATGAACACTGAAGCTTTCTTT. Amino acids: CASRDRGMNTEAFF.